The 13 T cell receptor beta chains below come from one sample, sequenced in a study of beta chain features in type 1 diabetes. The study reverse transcribed the entire isolated RNA, so it sequenced expressed TCRB transcripts. TCRdb's table, derived via immunoSEQ multiplex PCR, lists solely in-frame clones and lacks some. Of 300,000 to 450,000 clones in the sample, around 20% were seen once. The material sequenced was naive CD4+ T cells from blood. The receptors derive from a woman aged 18-29 years in good health.

This clone was detected only a few times. In the same sample, other DNA sequences code for this CDR3. In nucleotides, the CDR3 is TGTGCCTGGAGGGGGGGAGCGGATACGCAGTATTTT. Its translation is CAWRGGADTQYF. The V and J genes are TRBV30 and TRBJ2-3; TRBD2 is a possible D gene (6 bases). The CDR3 totals 12 residues. Germline CDR1 is GTSNPN and CDR2 is SVGIG (reference sequence). The ends were cut back, 3 bases at V and 6 bases at J, with 10 bases in the middle.

The rearrangement uses TRBV29-1 and TRBJ2-1; D ambiguous. Looked up from germline, CDR1 is SQVTM and CDR2 is ANQGSEA. The CDR3 has 13 amino acids. Trimming stripped 4 bases from V and 7 bases from J, with 14 bases between. The DNA of the CDR3 is TGCAGCGTTGGAGGTCTAAGCCGGAATGAGCAGTTCTTC. Protein: CSVGGLSRNEQFF.

The table lists this clone with a few counts. The CDR3 region has the DNA TGTGCCAGCCGGCGGCTAGCGGGAGCGTTGGGGCGGGATGAGCAGTTCTTC. Its protein product is CASRRLAGALGRDEQFF. The chain carries TRBV13 and TRBJ2-1; 10 bases are a match to TRBD2. V trimming: 8 bases; J trimming: 8 bases; junction bases outside the gene matches: 18. The CDR3 runs 17 residues. Germline V lookup: CDR1 PRHDT, CDR2 FYEKMQ (reference sequence).

V usage is TRBV5-1 and J usage is TRBJ2-1; 8 bases fit TRBD1. CDR1 is SGHRS and CDR2 is YFSETQ in the germline V gene. V trimming: 3 bases; J trimming: 6 bases; junction bases outside the gene matches: 5. The length of the CDR3 is 14 residues. CDR3 in amino acids: CASSSRDRSNEQFF. DNA of the CDR3: TGCGCCAGCAGCTCCCGGGACAGGTCCAATGAGCAGTTCTTC.

This clone was counted between two and nine times. V gene TRBV29-1 combines with J gene TRBJ2-1; maybe TRBD1 (5 bases). Germline V lookup: CDR1 SQVTM, CDR2 ANQGSEA. This CDR3 region has 13 residues. Trimming shortened V by 7 bases and J by 0 bases, and 10 bases separated the two germline ends. CDR3 DNA sequence: TGCAGCGGGCGACAGAGCTCCTACAATGAGCAGTTCTTC. It yields the protein CSGRQSSYNEQFF.

The genes are TRBV6-1 and TRBJ2-1, with 10 bases aligning to TRBD2. Trimming at V came to 5 bases and at J to 0 bases, leaving 1 base not matched to a gene. The germline gives CDR1 MNHNS, CDR2 SASEGT. The CDR3 contains 15 residues. CDR3 nucleotides: TGTGCCAGCAGTTCTAGCGGGAGCTCCTACAATGAGCAGTTCTTC. It encodes CASSSSGSSYNEQFF.

This chain links TRBV7-2 with TRBJ1-5, with 7 bases lining up with TRBD1. Germline CDR1 reads SGHTA; CDR2 reads FQGNSA. V lost 4 bases and J lost 6; bases outside the gene matches: 6. This CDR3 is 14 amino acids long. The CDR3, as DNA: TGTGCCAGCAGCTACCGACAGGGCGGTCAGCCCCAGCATTTT. Protein: CASSYRQGGQPQHF.

This clone was seen only a few times. The V gene is TRBV7-8, the J gene TRBJ1-1, with TRBD1 matching over 9 bases. The CDR3 has 17 residues. CDR1 is SGHVS, CDR2 FQNEAQ, per germline. Trimming at V came to 4 bases and at J to 2 bases, leaving 11 bases not matched to a gene. CDR3 sequence reads: CASSYRGRTGANTEAFF. For the CDR3, the DNA is TGTGCCAGCAGCTACCGGGGAAGGACAGGGGCTAACACTGAAGCTTTCTTT.

The V and J genes are TRBV5-4 and TRBJ2-7; 8 bases align to TRBD2. Unmatched junction bases numbered 1, after V lost 2 bases and J lost 6 bases. CDR1 SGHNT and CDR2 YYREEE come from the germline V gene (reference sequence). The CDR3 spans 12 residues. CDR3 coding DNA: TGTGCCAGCAGCTTAGCGGGAGCCGAGCAGTACTTC. Amino acids: CASSLAGAEQYF.

About this clone: Other DNA sequences in this specimen translate into the identical CDR3. This chain joins TRBV5-1 and TRBJ2-7, with TRBD2 identical over 8 bases. The germline V gene has CDR1 SGHRS and CDR2 YFSETQ. J gave up 2 bases and V 0 bases, and 4 bases lay outside the gene matches. This CDR3 region has 15 residues. The DNA for the CDR3 is TGCGCCAGCAGCTTGGAAACTAGCGGACCCTACGAGCAGTACTTC. Protein sequence: CASSLETSGPYEQYF.

In this sample, this clone turned up a few times. The chain has TRBV5-1 and TRBJ1-2, with TRBD1 matching over 7 bases. The germline V gene has CDR1 SGHRS and CDR2 YFSETQ. J gave up 0 bases and V 0 bases, and 8 bases lay outside the gene matches. The CDR3 has 17 amino acids. DNA for the CDR3: TGCGCCAGCAGCTTGGCTCAGGGGGATAGAGCTAACTATGGCTACACCTTC. This translates into CASSLAQGDRANYGYTF.

The chain links TRBV19 to TRBJ2-6, with TRBD1 as a possible D gene (6 bases). CDR3 length equals 15 residues. Trimming cost V 5 bases and J 0 bases, with 8 bases left between them. Germline V lookup: CDR1 LNHDA, CDR2 SQIVND (reference sequence). The CDR3 sequence is CASSHRASGANVLTF. DNA for the CDR3: TGTGCCAGTAGTCACAGGGCCTCTGGGGCCAACGTCCTGACTTTC.

This chain connects TRBV5-1 to TRBJ2-5; 8 positions agree with TRBD1. J gave up 3 bases and V 4 bases, and 8 bases lay outside the gene matches. The germline CDR1 and CDR2 sequences are SGHRS and YFSETQ. CDR3 length equals 15 residues. The CDR3 here is CASSPEAGQEETQYF. The CDR3 bases are TGCGCCAGCAGCCCGGAGGCGGGACAGGAAGAGACCCAGTACTTC.